One sample yielded the 6 T cell receptor beta chains listed below, sequenced in a study of cytotoxic CD8 clonotypes in ibrutinib-treated CLL. Measured with immunoSEQ multiplex PCR; TCRdb has only the in-frame clones, and not every one. The sample holds about 14,000 clones, 55% to 75% seen once. The source was PBMCs, collected before ibrutinib treatment. These receptors were taken from a human donor with chronic lymphocytic leukemia.

This clone was counted only a few times. The chain has TRBV2 and TRBJ2-3, with D unclear. Trimming stripped 0 bases from V and 10 bases from J, with 5 bases between. The germline gives CDR1 SNHLY, CDR2 FYNNEI. CDR3 length equals 11 residues. The CDR3: CASSEAWAQYF. Written as DNA, the CDR3 is TGTGCCAGCAGTGAAGCATGGGCGCAGTATTTT.

This rearrangement joins TRBV18 to TRBJ2-7; possibly TRBD2 for D (7 bases). CDR1 KGHSH and CDR2 LQKENI come from the germline V gene. The CDR3 has 15 residues. V shed 2 bases and J shed 6 bases, with 17 bases lying between them. CDR3 DNA sequence: TGTGCCAGCTCACCAGGGGCGGGGGCGCTTGGCGAGCAGTACTTC. It yields the protein CASSPGAGALGEQYF.

The chain carries TRBV18 and TRBJ1-2; 10 bases are shared with TRBD1. V lost 2 bases and J lost 3; bases outside the gene matches: 3. The CDR3 length is 15 residues. The germline gives CDR1 KGHSH, CDR2 LQKENI. The DNA of the CDR3 is TGTGCCAGCTCACCAGGACAGGGGGGATACTATGGCTACACCTTC. It codes for CASSPGQGGYYGYTF. Full variable domain (outside the CDR3, taken from reference TRBV18 and TRBJ1-2): NAGVMQNPRHLVRRRGQEARLRCSPMKGHSHVYWYRQLPEEGLKFMVYLQKENIIDESGMPKERFSAEFPKEGPSILRIQQVVRGDSAAYFCASSPGQGGYYGYTFGSGTRLTVV.

The chain combines TRBV5-1 with TRBJ2-7, with 10 positions matching TRBD1. In germline, CDR1 is SGHRS, CDR2 YFSETQ. This CDR3 region has 16 residues. The ends lost 4 bases at V and 2 bases at J; junction bases unmatched: 9. The CDR3 DNA sequence: TGCGCCAGCAGCCCCGGGACAGGGGCCCCAACCTACGAGCAGTACTTC. Residues: CASSPGTGAPTYEQYF.

The V call is TRBV7-9, the J call TRBJ2-2; D ambiguous. Germline loops: CDR1 SEHNR, CDR2 FQNEAQ (reference sequence). V was cut by 5 bases and J by 2 bases, with 3 bases left in between. The CDR3 contains 12 residues. CDR3 loop: CASSTNTGELFF. CDR3 nucleotide sequence: TGTGCCAGCAGCACAAACACCGGGGAGCTGTTTTTT. Drawing the rest from reference TRBV7-9 and TRBJ2-2, the complete variable domain is DTGVSQNPRHKITKRGQNVTFRCDPISEHNRLYWYRQTLGQGPEFLTYFQNEAQLEKSRLLSDRFSAERPKGSFSTLEIQRTEQGDSAMYLCASSTNTGELFFGEGSRLTVL.

The V gene is TRBV7-2, the J gene TRBJ2-1, with 11 bases aligning to TRBD2. The CDR3 covers 16 residues. Germline V CDR1 and CDR2: SGHTA, FQGNSA. J gave up 4 bases and V 4 bases, and 6 bases lay outside the gene matches. The CDR3: CASSSVAGGIYNEQFF. DNA of the CDR3: TGTGCCAGCAGCTCAGTAGCGGGGGGGATTTACAATGAGCAGTTCTTC.